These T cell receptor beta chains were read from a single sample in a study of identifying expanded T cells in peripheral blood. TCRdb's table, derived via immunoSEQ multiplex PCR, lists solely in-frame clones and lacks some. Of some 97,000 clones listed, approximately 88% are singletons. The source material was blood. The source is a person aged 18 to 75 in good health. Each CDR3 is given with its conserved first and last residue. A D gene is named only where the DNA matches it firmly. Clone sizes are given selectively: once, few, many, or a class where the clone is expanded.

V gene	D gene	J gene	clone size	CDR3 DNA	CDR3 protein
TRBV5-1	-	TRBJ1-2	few	TGCGCCAGCAAAGGGGGGGCCAACTATGGCTACACCTTC	CASKGGANYGYTF
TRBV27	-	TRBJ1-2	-	TGTGCCAGCAGTTTATCCCACTCAGGGGTTTCCGGCTACACCTTC	CASSLSHSGVSGYTF
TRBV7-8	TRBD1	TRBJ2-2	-	TGTGCCAGCAGCACGACAGGGGGCGTAGGGGAGCTGTTTTTT	CASSTTGGVGELFF
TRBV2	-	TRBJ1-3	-	TGTGCCAGCAGTGAATTTAAACACCCTGGGGGAAACACCATATATTTT	CASSEFKHPGGNTIYF
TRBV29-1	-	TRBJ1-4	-	TGCAGCGTTGAGGGGGGGGACGGGAAACTGTTTTTT	CSVEGGDGKLFF
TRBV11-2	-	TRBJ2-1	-	TGTGCCAGCAGCTTAGAGGGATGGGGGCGGATCAGCAATGAGCAGTTCTTC	CASSLEGWGRISNEQFF
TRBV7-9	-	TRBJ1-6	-	TGTGCCAGCAGCCTGGGAAAGGCGTCACCCCTCCACTTT	CASSLGKASPLHF
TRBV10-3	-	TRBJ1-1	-	TGTGCCATCAGCAGACAGACGAACACTGAAGCTTTCTTT	CAISRQTNTEAFF
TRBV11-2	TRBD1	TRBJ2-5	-	TGTGCCAGCAGCTTGGACAGGGCGACTCAAGAGACCCAGTACTTC	CASSLDRATQETQYF
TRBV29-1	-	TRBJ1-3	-	TGCAGCGTTAATATTGGAAACACCATATATTTT	CSVNIGNTIYF
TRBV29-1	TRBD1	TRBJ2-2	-	TGCAGCGTTCCCATTGGACAGGGGAAAACCGGGGAGCTGTTTTTT	CSVPIGQGKTGELFF
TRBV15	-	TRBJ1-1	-	TGTGCCACCAGCGACGGGGGAGGGTTCAACGCTTTCTTT	CATSDGGGFNAFF
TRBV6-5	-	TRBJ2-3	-	TGTGCCAGCAGTTACGGGGGGGCCAGGACAGATACGCAGTATTTT	CASSYGGARTDTQYF
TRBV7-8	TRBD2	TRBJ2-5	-	TGTGCCAGCAGCTTAGTGGCGGGGGGATTCCAAGAGACCCAGTACTTC	CASSLVAGGFQETQYF
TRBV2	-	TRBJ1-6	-	TGTGCCAGCAGCTTTTTACGGCAGATTAATTCACCCCTCCACTTT	CASSFLRQINSPLHF
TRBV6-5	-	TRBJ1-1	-	TGTGCCAGCAGTTACGCCCTAATGATGAACACTGAAGCTTTCTTT	CASSYALMMNTEAFF
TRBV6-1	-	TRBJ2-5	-	TGTGCCAGCAGGACACTAGGTCAGGGGACCCAGTACTTC	CASRTLGQGTQYF
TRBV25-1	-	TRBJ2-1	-	TGTGCCAGCAGTGAAATAGCGCAGGAGCAGTTCTTC	CASSEIAQEQFF
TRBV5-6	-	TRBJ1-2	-	TGTGCCAGCAGCTTGGGAAGAACACAGGGTCGTGGCTACACCTTC	CASSLGRTQGRGYTF
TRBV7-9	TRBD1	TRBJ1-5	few	TGTGCCAGCAGCCCCGGGACAGGGGGCGGAGGCAATCAGCCCCAGCATTTT	CASSPGTGGGGNQPQHF
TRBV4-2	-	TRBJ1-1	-	TGTGCCAGCAGCCAAGTGGGGGAGGGGGACACTGAAGCTTTCTTT	CASSQVGEGDTEAFF
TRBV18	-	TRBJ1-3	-	TGTGCCAGCTCACCGGACATGAGGGGACCTGGAAACACCATATATTTT	CASSPDMRGPGNTIYF
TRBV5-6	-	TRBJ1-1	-	TGTGCCAGCAGCTTGGGGGGTTACGAAGCTTTCTTT	CASSLGGYEAFF
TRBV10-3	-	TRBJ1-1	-	TGTGCCATCAGTGAGTCGCGGACCCAGAACACTGAAGCTTTCTTT	CAISESRTQNTEAFF
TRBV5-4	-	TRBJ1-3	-	TGTGCCAGCAGCCTGTCGGGGGGCTCTGGAAACACCATATATTTT	CASSLSGGSGNTIYF
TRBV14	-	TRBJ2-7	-	TGTGCCAGCAGCCCGAGCCTAAGCCGCTCCTACGAGCAGTACTTC	CASSPSLSRSYEQYF
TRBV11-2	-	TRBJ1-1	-	TGTGCCAGCAGCTTAGACTGGACGGGCACTGAAGCTTTCTTT	CASSLDWTGTEAFF